Presented here are 28 T cell receptor beta chains from one specimen sequenced in a study of cytomegalovirus exposure and HLA in healthy donors. PCR involved 60 Vbeta and 13 Jbeta primers. Sequenced by immunoSEQ multiplex PCR; TCRdb stores in-frame clones only, minus some. The table lists about 160,000 clones, around 80% of them singletons, with about 2% in the top ten. Sequenced sample: PBMCs. These receptors were obtained from a man aged 35 to 55 in good health and CMV-seronegative.

The CDR3: CASTPLQGAGYTF. The CDR3 DNA is TGTGCCAGCACCCCTTTGCAGGGGGCTGGCTACACCTTC. J is TRBJ1-2 and V is TRBV14; 8 nucleotides align to TRBD1. With V trimmed by 7 bases and J by 7 bases, 8 bases remained unmatched. CDR1 SGHDN and CDR2 FVKESK come from the germline V gene. CDR3 length: 13 residues.

The V call is TRBV30, the J call TRBJ2-7; 9 bases align to TRBD1. The CDR3 is made up of 13 amino acids. The V gene's germline CDR1 is GTSNPN and CDR2 SVGIG (reference sequence). With 8 bases clipped from V and 7 bases from J, the junction kept 12 bases outside the gene matches. This chain's CDR3 is CAVVGGQGGEQYF. The CDR3 DNA is TGTGCCGTGGTAGGGGGACAGGGCGGGGAGCAGTACTTC. Full variable domain (missing parts from reference TRBV30 and TRBJ2-7): SQTIHQWPATLVQPVGSPLSLECTVEGTSNPNLYWYRQAAGRGLQLLFYSVGIGQISSEVPQNLSASRPQDRQFILSSKKLLLSDSGFYLCAVVGGQGGEQYFGPGTRLTVT.

The chain links TRBV7-9 to TRBJ2-7; tentative D call: TRBD2 (5 bases). The V end was cut by 5 bases, the J end by 3 bases, with 17 bases between. CDR1 and CDR2 from the germline V gene are SEHNR and FQNEAQ (reference sequence). This CDR3 is built from 15 residues. The chain's CDR3 is CASSPGDGQIYEQYF. CDR3 nucleotides: TGTGCCAGCAGCCCCGGGGATGGGCAGATCTACGAGCAGTACTTC.

The genes are TRBV15 and TRBJ1-1; tentatively, D is TRBD1 (6 bases). The CDR3 has 14 residues. Between the trimmed V and J ends, which lost 0 bases and 5 bases, there was a span of 10 bases. Germline V CDR1 and CDR2: LNHNV, YYDKDF (reference sequence). Here the CDR3 DNA reads TGTGCCACCAGCAGAGAAACCGGGACAACTGAAGCTTTCTTT. Its translation: CATSRETGTTEAFF.

The V call is TRBV6-5, the J call TRBJ2-5; 12 nucleotides agree with TRBD2. Trimming removed 4 bases from V and 12 bases from J; junction bases left unmatched: 12. Per germline, CDR1 MNHEY and CDR2 SVGAGI. CDR3 size: 15 residues. The CDR3 sequence: CASSWGLAGGQVKYF. CDR3 nucleotides: TGTGCCAGCAGTTGGGGCCTAGCGGGAGGGCAGGTGAAGTACTTC.

This chain uses TRBV14 with TRBJ2-5, with a possible D match to TRBD1 (5 bases). Germline V gene lookup returns CDR1 SGHDN and CDR2 FVKESK. V lost 0 bases to trimming and J lost 1 base, with 9 bases between them. This CDR3 spans 15 amino acids. The CDR3 DNA reads as TGTGCCAGCAGCCAAGATGGCAGGGTCCAAGAGACCCAGTACTTC. It specifies CASSQDGRVQETQYF.

The chain recombines TRBV29-1 with TRBJ2-3, with no clear D. The germline V and J ends were trimmed by 5 bases and 4 bases, with 7 bases remaining between them. This CDR3 has 11 amino acids. Germline V gene data show CDR1 as SQVTM and CDR2 as ANQGSEA. CDR3 sequence: CSVIRADTQYF. For the CDR3, the DNA is TGCAGCGTTATTAGAGCAGATACGCAGTATTTT.

This chain joins TRBV23-1 and TRBJ2-1, with TRBD2 identical over 8 bases. TRBV23-1 counts as an open reading frame of uncertain function. Losses at the gene ends were 0 bases for V and 6 bases for J; bases not matched to a gene: 10. This CDR3 has 17 residues. The CDR3 region is CASSQSVKREIVNEQFF. The DNA for the CDR3 is TGCGCCAGCAGTCAATCCGTGAAGCGGGAGATCGTCAATGAGCAGTTCTTC.

The chain links TRBV7-8 to TRBJ2-7; 9 bases fit TRBD1. There are 14 residues in the CDR3. The V gene end was trimmed by 5 bases and the J gene end by 7 bases; junction bases not matched to a gene: 9. CDR1 is SGHVS and CDR2 is FQNEAQ in the germline V gene. Here the CDR3 reads CASSPGTGREEQYF. For the CDR3, the DNA is TGTGCCAGCAGCCCGGGGACAGGGCGAGAAGAGCAGTACTTC.

The chain employs TRBV9 and TRBJ2-6; TRBD2 agrees at 7 bases. Germline V gene sequence: CDR1 SGDLS, CDR2 YYNGEE. With V trimmed by 5 bases and J by 2 bases, 4 bases remained unmatched. The CDR3 has 15 residues. Here the CDR3 reads CASRSGRAGANVLTF. DNA of the CDR3: TGTGCCAGCAGGTCAGGGAGGGCTGGGGCCAACGTCCTGACTTTC.

In the case of this clone: One end of the junction does not line up with germline, which may come from a read error. CDR3 region: CASSSVAGVGSDTQYF. CDR3 sequence (DNA): TGTGCCAGCAGTTCCGTAGCGGGAGTTGGGTCAGATACACAGTATTTT. The rearrangement joins TRBV27 to TRBJ2-3, with 9 bases that match TRBD2. CDR1 is MNHEY, CDR2 SMNVEV, per germline (reference sequence). The CDR3 loop spans 16 amino acids.

V and J are TRBV29-1 and TRBJ2-5; 9 bases agree with TRBD1. There are 12 residues in the CDR3. CDR1 is SQVTM, CDR2 ANQGSEA, per germline. Trimming took 7 bases from V and 5 from J; bases not matched to a gene: 5. The CDR3 DNA follows: TGCAGCGGTGGGGACAGGGCCGAGACCCAGTACTTC. Protein: CSGGDRAETQYF. The whole variable domain, remainder taken from reference TRBV29-1 and TRBJ2-5, is SAVISQKPSRDICQRGTSLTIQCQVDSQVTMMFWYRQQPGQSLTLIATANQGSEATYESGFVIDKFPISRPNLTFSTLTVSNMSPEDSSIYLCSGGDRAETQYFGPGTRLLVL.

The chain couples TRBV5-1 to TRBJ1-1; no reliable D call. Deletions cut 3 bases from V and 11 bases from J, with 20 bases between. The CDR3 loop spans 14 amino acids. From germline, CDR1 is SGHRS and CDR2 YFSETQ. The CDR3 bases are TGCGCCAGCAGCTCTGGCGGGAGGTTAGTTTCGGCTTTCTTT. It yields the protein CASSSGGRLVSAFF.

The gene calls are TRBV1 and TRBJ2-7; TRBD2, the table's D call, lacks a check against the DNA. TRBV1 is reported as a pseudogene. The CDR3 runs 19 residues. The CDR3 DNA reads as TGCACCAGCAGCCAAGCCGGGACTAGCGGGGCGGGGCCTACCTACGAGCAGTACTTC. Its protein product is CTSSQAGTSGAGPTYEQYF.

This clone showed up just a few times. The rearrangement uses TRBV29-1 and TRBJ2-1; TRBD2 matches 15 bases. Germline assignment: CDR1 SQVTM and CDR2 ANQGSEA. Trimming cost V 3 bases and J 6 bases; bases outside gene matches: 15. The CDR3 contains 19 residues. CDR3: CSVDPGLAGGIGILNEQFF. The CDR3 DNA reads as TGCAGCGTTGATCCGGGACTAGCGGGAGGAATTGGGATTCTCAATGAGCAGTTCTTC.

This clone showed up just a few times. The chain employs TRBV4-2 and TRBJ2-1; 9 bases map to TRBD1. From germline, CDR1 is LGHNA and CDR2 YNFKEQ. Losses at the gene ends were 4 bases for V and 5 bases for J; bases not matched to a gene: 6. This CDR3 spans 15 amino acids. The CDR3 loop reads CASSPGQGWDNEQFF. As DNA, the CDR3 is TGTGCCAGCAGCCCGGGACAGGGATGGGACAATGAGCAGTTCTTC.

The genes are TRBV15 and TRBJ2-3; 11 nucleotides match TRBD2. V was clipped by 9 bases and J by 6 bases; unmatched bases: 5. The CDR3 consists of 13 residues. Germline-derived CDR1 and CDR2 are LNHNV and YYDKDF (reference sequence). The CDR3 loop reads CATRASGRDTQYF. The CDR3 DNA reads TGTGCCACTCGGGCTAGCGGGAGGGATACGCAGTATTTT.

V gene TRBV6-1 combines with J gene TRBJ1-2; TRBD1 aligns across 7 bases. Germline V gives CDR1 MNHNS, CDR2 SASEGT. The CDR3 covers 15 residues. V was pared by 6 bases and J by 6 bases, with 13 bases of the junction left unmatched. CDR3 residues: CASRLGQSERNGYTF. The CDR3 DNA sequence: TGTGCCAGCAGACTGGGACAGTCCGAGAGAAATGGCTACACCTTC.

The chain employs TRBV28 and TRBJ2-1; weak D call: TRBD2 (7 bases). Trimming left V 7 bases short and J 1 base short, with 17 bases between. Germline assignment: CDR1 MDHEN and CDR2 SYDVKM. The length of the CDR3 is 16 residues. The CDR3 spells CASTYQGGESYNEQFF. The CDR3 region has the DNA TGTGCCAGCACCTACCAAGGGGGGGAGTCCTACAATGAGCAGTTCTTC.

This chain links TRBV28 with TRBJ2-1; possible D gene TRBD2, 5 bases. V was cut by 2 bases and J by 8 bases, with 7 bases left in between. The CDR3 is 12 amino acids. Germline V gives CDR1 MDHEN, CDR2 SYDVKM. The CDR3 reads CASSLEADEQFF. CDR3 bases: TGTGCCAGCAGTTTAGAAGCGGATGAGCAGTTCTTC.

This rearrangement joins TRBV28 to TRBJ2-1; 9 bases are a match to TRBD2. Germline CDR1 and CDR2: MDHEN and SYDVKM. Losses at the gene ends were 8 bases for V and 9 bases for J; bases not matched to a gene: 11. The CDR3 extends over 14 amino acids. CDR3 region: CASLASGITGEQFF. The CDR3 coding sequence is TGTGCCAGCTTGGCTAGCGGGATAACCGGTGAGCAGTTCTTC.

To note about this clone: Other DNA sequences in this specimen translate into the identical CDR3. DNA for the CDR3: TGTGCCAGCAGCCCTAGTCGGACTAGCGGCGAAGAGACCCAGTACTTC. Protein product: CASSPSRTSGEETQYF. The chain combines TRBV5-4 with TRBJ2-5; 10 bases align to TRBD2. From germline, CDR1 is SGHNT and CDR2 YYREEE (reference sequence). With V trimmed by 4 bases and J by 3 bases, 9 bases remained unmatched. The CDR3 spans 16 residues.

This clone appeared a few times. The chain combines TRBV15 with TRBJ1-4, with D possibly TRBD1 on 5 matching bases. CDR3 length equals 14 residues. Trimming pared 1 base from V and 7 bases from J, leaving 10 bases between. Germline CDR1 LNHNV, CDR2 YYDKDF (reference sequence). The CDR3 DNA is TGTGCCACCAGCAGAGTCAGGGAGGGTGAAAAACTGTTTTTT. It codes for CATSRVREGEKLFF.

The rearrangement uses TRBV5-1 and TRBJ2-7; TRBD1 agrees at 11 bases. This CDR3 spans 14 amino acids. Trimming took 3 bases from V and 3 from J; bases not matched to a gene: 2. Germline V CDR1 and CDR2: SGHRS, YFSETQ. CDR3 region: CASSWTGGNYEQYF. CDR3 DNA: TGCGCCAGCAGCTGGACAGGGGGCAACTACGAGCAGTACTTC.

V is TRBV5-1 and J is TRBJ2-2, with 8 positions matching TRBD1. The V gene end was trimmed by 2 bases and the J gene end by 6 bases; junction bases not matched to a gene: 6. The CDR3 totals 15 residues. Germline V gene lookup returns CDR1 SGHRS and CDR2 YFSETQ. The CDR3 region is CASSLGQGSAGELFF. CDR3 DNA: TGCGCCAGCAGCTTAGGACAGGGATCGGCCGGGGAGCTGTTTTTT.

This clone was observed once. The chain uses TRBV5-6 and TRBJ2-5; D is perhaps TRBD1 (6 bases). The V gene lost 4 bases and the J gene lost 1 base, with 11 bases spanning the gap. There are 14 residues in the CDR3. Germline V gives CDR1 SGHDT, CDR2 YYEEEE. The DNA of the CDR3 is TGTGCCAGCAGCGCCTTACAGGGCCAAGAGACCCAGTACTTC. It encodes CASSALQGQETQYF. The variable domain in full, completed from reference TRBV5-6 and TRBJ2-5, reads DAGVTQSPTHLIKTRGQQVTLRCSPKSGHDTVSWYQQALGQGPQFIFQYYEEEERQRGNFPDRFSGHQFPNYSSELNVNALLLGDSALYLCASSALQGQETQYFGPGTRLLVL.

This clone was seen more than once but under ten times. The gene calls are TRBV5-1 and TRBJ2-1; 7 bases fit TRBD2. Germline CDR1 is SGHRS and CDR2 is YFSETQ. V lost 0 bases to trimming and J lost 2 bases; unmatched junction nucleotides: 5. CDR3 length: 16 residues. The CDR3 sequence is CASSLGPRGAYNEQFF. The CDR3 DNA reads as TGCGCCAGCAGCTTGGGACCCCGGGGGGCCTACAATGAGCAGTTCTTC.

V is TRBV7-9 and J is TRBJ1-1; D unresolved. The germline V and J ends were trimmed by 5 bases and 4 bases, with 5 bases remaining between them. This CDR3 is built from 11 residues. Germline lookup yields CDR1 SEHNR and CDR2 FQNEAQ (reference sequence). This CDR3 reads CASSIITEAFF. DNA of the CDR3: TGTGCCAGCAGCATCATCACTGAAGCTTTCTTT.